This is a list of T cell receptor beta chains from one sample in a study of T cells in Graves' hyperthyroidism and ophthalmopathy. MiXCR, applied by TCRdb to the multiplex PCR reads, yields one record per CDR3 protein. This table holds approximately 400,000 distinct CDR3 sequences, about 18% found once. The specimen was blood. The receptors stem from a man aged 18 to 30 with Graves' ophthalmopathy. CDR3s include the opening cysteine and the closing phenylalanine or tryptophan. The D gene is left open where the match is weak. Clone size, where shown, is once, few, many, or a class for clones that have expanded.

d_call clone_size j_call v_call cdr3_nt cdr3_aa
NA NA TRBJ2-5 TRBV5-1 TGCGCCAGTGGGCCTAGCCGGGAGACCCAGTACTTC CASGPSRETQYF
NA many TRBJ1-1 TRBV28 TGTGCCAGCAGTTTATTCACTGAAGCTTTCTTT CASSLFTEAFF
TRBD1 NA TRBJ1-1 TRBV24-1 TGTGCCACCAGTGGTCAGGGGGAAGCTGAAGCTTTCTTT CATSGQGEAEAFF
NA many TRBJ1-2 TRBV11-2 TGTGCCAGCAGCTTAGGGGTTTTCTATGGCTACACCTTC CASSLGVFYGYTF
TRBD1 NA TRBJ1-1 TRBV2 TGTGCCGGGGGACAGGAGAACACTGAAGCTTTCTTT CAGGQENTEAFF
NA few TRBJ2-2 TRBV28 TGTGCCAGCACCACAGGGACCGGGGAGCTGTTTTTT CASTTGTGELFF
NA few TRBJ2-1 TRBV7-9 TGTGCCAGCAGCGTCTCCGGCACGAACTCCTACAATGAGCAGTTCTTC CASSVSGTNSYNEQFF
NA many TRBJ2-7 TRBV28 TGTGCCAGCAGGGTTAGTGGGTACGAGCAGTACTTC CASRVSGYEQYF
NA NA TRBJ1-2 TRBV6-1 TGTGCCAGTTCGCCCGTCGGGGGTCAGTATGGCTACGCCTTC CASSPVGGQYGYAF
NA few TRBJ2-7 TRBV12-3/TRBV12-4 TGTGCCGGCAGTCTGACATCAAACTACGAGCAGTACTTC CAGSLTSNYEQYF
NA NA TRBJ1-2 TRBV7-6 TGTGCCAGCAGCCCGATGGACGATTACTATGGCTACACCTTC CASSPMDDYYGYTF
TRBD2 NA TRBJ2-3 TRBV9 TGTGCCAGCAGCGCACTAGCGGGGGCCGGAGATACGCAGTATTTT CASSALAGAGDTQYF
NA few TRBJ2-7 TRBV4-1 TGCGCCAGCCGCTCGCTGGGGAGTTCCTACGAGCAGTACTTC CASRSLGSSYEQYF
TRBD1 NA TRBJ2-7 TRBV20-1 TGCAGTGCTACAGGAGATGGGACAGGAGTCGACGAGCAGTACTTC CSATGDGTGVDEQYF
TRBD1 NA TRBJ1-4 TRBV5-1 TGCGCCAGCAGCATCACAGGGGGACAGGTTGATGAAAAACTGTTTTTT CASSITGGQVDEKLFF
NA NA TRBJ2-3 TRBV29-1 TGCAGCGTTGAAGGGCAAAGAACTAGCACAGATACGCAGTATTTT CSVEGQRTSTDTQYF
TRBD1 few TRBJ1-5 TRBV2 TGTGCCAGCAGTACACAGGGGGGAGACGATCAGCCCCAGCATTTT CASSTQGGDDQPQHF
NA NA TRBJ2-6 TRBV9 TGTACCAGCAGCCCCCCCAGGGCTCGTGAGCACGTCCTGACTTTC CTSSPPRAREHVLTF
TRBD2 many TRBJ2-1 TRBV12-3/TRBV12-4 TGTGCCAGCAGTGGGTGGACTAGCGGGGGTACGGCTGAGCAGTTCTTC CASSGWTSGGTAEQFF
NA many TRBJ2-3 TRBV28 TGTGCCAGCAGTTTGCTGAACAGCTACACAGATACGCAGTATTTT CASSLLNSYTDTQYF
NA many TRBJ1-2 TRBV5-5 TGCCGAGGGGCTTCTAACTATGGCTACACCTTC CRGASNYGYTF
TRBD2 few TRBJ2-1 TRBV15 TGTGCCACCAGCAGAGATAGGTTCGGTCAGCGGGGGTATGAGCAGTTCTTC CATSRDRFGQRGYEQFF
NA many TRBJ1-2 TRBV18 TGTGCCAGCTCACCACCGCTTGGCGGATGGGGCTACACCTTC CASSPPLGGWGYTF
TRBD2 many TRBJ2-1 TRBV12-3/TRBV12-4 TGTGCCAGCAGTCACCGACTAGCGGGGGGCCTCAATGAGCAGTTCTTC CASSHRLAGGLNEQFF
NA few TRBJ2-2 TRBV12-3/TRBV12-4 TGTGCCAGCAGACCGGGGACCGGGGAGCTGTTTTTT CASRPGTGELFF